Shown below are 8 T cell receptor beta chains from a single sample sequenced in a study of T-cell memory formation after mild COVID-19. TCRdb re-called the 5' RACE reads through MiXCR, storing one row per CDR3 protein. The sample shows hundreds of thousands of distinct CDR3 sequences, about 20% of them seen only once. Material: PBMCs or a T cell subset sorted from them (not recorded which). All receptors derive from an adult woman who had mild COVID-19 (a few samples of this study predate the infection). Cell type and time point are not known.

The chain joins TRBV27 to TRBJ1-6; the match to TRBD1 covers 7 bases. V lost 6 bases and J lost 9; bases outside the gene matches: 11. Germline loops: CDR1 MNHEY, CDR2 SMNVEV (reference sequence). CDR3 size: 15 residues. The CDR3 reads CASRARQGIGSPLHF. The CDR3 DNA reads TGTGCCAGCAGAGCGAGACAGGGAATAGGTTCACCCCTCCACTTT.

The chain links TRBV7-3 to TRBJ2-1; 11 bases map to TRBD2. The CDR3 length is 14 residues. From germline, CDR1 is SGHTA and CDR2 FQGTGA. V shed 2 bases and J 11 bases; nucleotides not matched to a gene: 5. CDR3 protein: CASSLETSGDKQFF. The DNA for the CDR3 is TGTGCCAGCAGCTTAGAGACTAGCGGGGATAAGCAGTTCTTC.

The chain employs TRBV3-1 and TRBJ2-7, with TRBD1 identical over 10 bases. The CDR3 extends over 15 amino acids. Germline lookup yields CDR1 LGHDT and CDR2 YNNKEL (reference sequence). Trimming at V came to 4 bases and at J to 4 bases, leaving 7 bases not matched to a gene. Written as DNA, the CDR3 is TGTGCCAGCAGCCCCAGCAGGACAGGGGGGTACGAGCAGTACTTC. It yields the protein CASSPSRTGGYEQYF.

This clonotype was seen once. V gene TRBV5-6 combines with J gene TRBJ2-3, with D hard to call. Germline V gene data show CDR1 as SGHDT and CDR2 as YYEEEE. There are 13 residues in the CDR3. The V end lost 5 bases, the J end lost 7 bases, and 14 bases lay between the germline ends. The DNA of the CDR3 is TGTGCCAGCAGGAACAACGTGGATTATACGCAGTATTTT. This encodes CASRNNVDYTQYF.

This sequence joins TRBV3-1 and TRBJ1-2; D not certain. The V and J ends lost 0 bases and 13 bases respectively, with 15 bases between them. The germline V gene has CDR1 LGHDT and CDR2 YNNKEL (reference sequence). This CDR3 has 13 residues. The CDR3 DNA sequence: TGTGCCAGCAGCCAAGACGCGGGGTCAATCGCCACCTTC. Translated: CASSQDAGSIATF.

This clonotype was observed a handful of times. The chain couples TRBV4-3 to TRBJ2-3; D is perhaps TRBD2 (5 bases). Deletions cut 5 bases from V and 0 bases from J, with 15 bases between. CDR3 length equals 16 residues. Germline CDR1 reads LGHNA; CDR2 reads YSLEER. Here the CDR3 DNA reads TGCGCCAGCAGCGCCTCCTTCGGGGAAAGCACAGATACGCAGTATTTT. It is translated as CASSASFGESTDTQYF.

Many counts were recorded for this clonotype. The chain combines TRBV24-1 with TRBJ2-5; weak D call: TRBD1 (5 bases). CDR1 is KGHDR and CDR2 is SFDVKD in the germline V gene. The germline V and J ends were trimmed by 4 bases and 5 bases, with 10 bases remaining between them. CDR3 length: 13 amino acids. This CDR3 reads CATSEPGMETQYF. The CDR3 bases are TGTGCCACCAGTGAACCAGGGATGGAGACCCAGTACTTC.

This chain connects TRBV4-1 to TRBJ2-5; the match to TRBD1 covers 7 bases. This CDR3 region has 15 residues. CDR1 and CDR2 (germline): MGHRA, YSYEKL. V gave up 5 bases and J gave up 2 bases; unmatched junction bases: 8. CDR3 in amino acids: CASSYSRDRQETQYF. The CDR3 nucleotides read TGCGCCAGCAGCTACAGCCGGGACAGACAAGAGACCCAGTACTTC.